This T cell receptor (beta chain) was sequenced in a study of blood T cell repertoires in COVID-19. Study information: Both acute and convalescent COVID-19 samples were obtained from the United States, Italy and Spain. Sources were T cells, B-cell-depleted T cells, or PBMCs; the material itself was cDNA or gDNA.

Germline lookup yields CDR1 SGHRS and CDR2 YFSETQ. V dropped 5 bases and J dropped 3; count of bases not matched to a gene: 6. The CDR3 runs 14 residues. In the source study's methods: Counts of nucleated cells, estimated from reference gene primer amplification, were obtained. Data came from immunoSEQ multiplex PCR; TCRdb stores just in-frame clones and leaves some out. Clone size and V and J calls were adopted from that table, with D and trimming inferred from the DNA. The sample records 100,000 to 150,000 clones, about 82% being singletons. The V and J genes are TRBV5-1 and TRBJ2-5, with TRBD2 identical over 8 bases. The receptor's source is a human donor in a cohort sampled during active COVID-19. The sequenced sample was peripheral blood. The CDR3 is CASSREGAEETQYF. As DNA, the CDR3 is TGCGCCAGCAGTCGGGAGGGCGCAGAAGAGACCCAGTACTTC.